The clone carrying this T cell receptor (beta chain) came up many times. Its antigen is currently unknown. This sample was included in a study of CD8 T cells in ankylosing spondylitis. Study results and limitations: CD8+ cells made up the disease-linked clones, which were relatively rare in peripheral blood.

This CDR3 region has 14 residues. V gave up 7 bases and J gave up 4 bases; unmatched junction bases: 7. CDR1 and CDR2 from the germline V gene are MGHDK and SYGVNS. One entry per CDR3 protein, called by TCRdb with MiXCR from the 5' RACE reads. The table lists around 120,000 distinct CDR3 sequences, about a tenth of them singletons. The TCR originated in a male donor with ankylosing spondylitis or in good health (not recorded which). The chain is built from TRBV25-1 and TRBJ2-5; 9 bases are a match to TRBD2. Input material: blood, either unsorted or a sorted T cell fraction (not recorded which). This CDR3 is CASTLSGRGETQYF. In DNA, the CDR3 is TGTGCCAGCACCCTTAGCGGGAGAGGAGAGACCCAGTACTTC.